This passage covers 18 T cell receptor beta chains from one sample sequenced in a study of T cell responses to AZD1222 COVID-19 vaccine. Clones were read by immunoSEQ multiplex PCR, and TCRdb kept only the in-frame ones, dropping some. The table lists over 120,000 clones, approximately 86% of them singletons. Sequenced material: peripheral blood, taken 28 days after the second dose of the MenACWY control vaccine. These receptors were collected from an adult who received the MenACWY meningococcal vaccine as a control.

The rearrangement uses TRBV9 and TRBJ1-2; TRBD1 is a possible D gene (6 bases). Trimming cost V 3 bases and J 2 bases, with 23 bases left between them. The CDR3 is made up of 18 amino acids. The germline gives CDR1 SGDLS, CDR2 YYNGEE. CDR3 residues: CASSAPRKRGGTNYGYTF. For the CDR3, the DNA is TGTGCCAGCAGCGCCCCAAGAAAAAGGGGGGGTACGAACTATGGCTACACCTTC. The full variable domain, completed using reference TRBV9 and TRBJ1-2, is DSGVTQTPKHLITATGQRVTLRCSPRSGDLSVYWYQQSLDQGLQFLIQYYNGEERAKGNILERFSAQQFPDLHSELNLSSLELGDSALYFCASSAPRKRGGTNYGYTFGSGTRLTVV.

The J gene is TRBJ1-6, the V gene TRBV12-3 or TRBV12-4; no clear D gene. V was pared by 1 base and J by 14 bases, with 9 bases between. The CDR3 is made up of 12 amino acids. CDR3 protein: CASSLDSGALHF. The CDR3 region has the DNA TGTGCCAGCAGTTTAGACAGTGGGGCCCTCCACTTT.

This sequence joins TRBV4-3 and TRBJ1-1; no firm D call. The V end lost 4 bases, the J end lost 1 base, and 13 bases lay between the germline ends. CDR3 length equals 15 residues. Looked up from germline, CDR1 is LGHNA and CDR2 is YSLEER. For the CDR3, the DNA is TGCGCCAGCAGCCCAAGGGCTGACTGGAACACTGAAGCTTTCTTT. Translation: CASSPRADWNTEAFF.

The V call is TRBV11-2, the J call TRBJ1-2; weak D call: TRBD1 (6 bases). This CDR3 comprises 18 residues. With 2 bases removed from V and 1 base from J, the gap between germline ends came to 20 bases. Germline assignment: CDR1 SGHAT and CDR2 FQNNGV. CDR3 bases: TGTGCCAGCAGCTTAAAGCCAATTGCCGGGACACATAACTATGGCTACACCTTC. It encodes CASSLKPIAGTHNYGYTF.

This clone was seen only once. The chain couples TRBV7-2 to TRBJ1-1, with no clear D. Germline loops: CDR1 SGHTA, CDR2 FQGNSA. The CDR3 covers 13 residues. Trimming cost V 3 bases and J 1 base, with 6 bases left between them. CDR3 in DNA: TGTGCCAGCAGCTTCCGACAGAACACTGAAGCTTTCTTT. Its protein product is CASSFRQNTEAFF.

The rearrangement uses TRBV27 and TRBJ1-6; TRBD1 agrees at 8 bases. The V segment lost 3 bases and the J segment 5 bases; nucleotides outside the gene matches: 6. The CDR3 is 16 residues long. Germline lookup yields CDR1 MNHEY and CDR2 SMNVEV (reference sequence). For the CDR3, the DNA is TGTGCCAGCAGTTTGACCCCGGACAGGGATAATTCACCCCTCCACTTT. Amino acids: CASSLTPDRDNSPLHF.

The chain carries TRBV24-1 and TRBJ1-2, with D perhaps matching TRBD1 (6 bases). Germline V gene data show CDR1 as KGHDR and CDR2 as SFDVKD. This CDR3 has 16 residues. V was pared by 2 bases and J by 2 bases, with 14 bases between. CDR3 protein: CATSDWSGGRNYGYTF. The DNA for the CDR3 is TGTGCCACCAGTGATTGGTCCGGGGGGCGGAACTATGGCTACACCTTC.

V gene TRBV4-3 combines with J gene TRBJ1-2; 7 nucleotides line up with TRBD1. There are 16 residues in the CDR3. Per the germline V gene, CDR1 is LGHNA and CDR2 is YSLEER. V trimming: 1 base; J trimming: 5 bases; junction bases outside the gene matches: 10. CDR3 region: CASSQGGNRGAYGYTF. The CDR3 DNA follows: TGCGCCAGCAGCCAAGGGGGGAACAGGGGAGCGTATGGCTACACCTTC.

The chain uses TRBV7-2 and TRBJ2-3; D is perhaps TRBD2 (7 bases). This CDR3 comprises 17 residues. Trimming took off 4 bases at V and 1 base at J, with 18 bases between the two ends. Germline V gives CDR1 SGHTA, CDR2 FQGNSA. The CDR3 region has the DNA TGTGCCAGCAGCTACTTGGGCGGGGGCGCTCGCACAGATACGCAGTATTTT. Translating it yields CASSYLGGGARTDTQYF.

Notes on this clone: One end of the junction does not line up with germline, which may come from a read error. V is TRBV7-7 and J is TRBJ2-3; possibly TRBD1 or TRBD2 for D (6 bases each). The CDR3 is 15 amino acids. The germline gives CDR1 SSHAT, CDR2 FNYEAQ (reference sequence). The CDR3 is CASSLGPGEADTQYF. The CDR3 DNA is TGTGCTAGCAGCTTAGGACCAGGGGAGGCAGATACGCAGTATTTT.

This sequence joins TRBV6-5 and TRBJ1-5; TRBD1 matches at 7 bases. Per the germline V gene, CDR1 is MNHEY and CDR2 is SVGAGI. This CDR3 contains 12 residues. V shed 4 bases, J shed 7 bases, and the junction held 1 base outside the gene matches. CDR3 sequence: CASSWGQQPQHF. The CDR3 DNA reads as TGTGCCAGCAGTTGGGGACAGCAGCCCCAGCATTTT.

V and J are TRBV28 and TRBJ2-2; 8 nucleotides line up with TRBD2. The CDR3 runs 14 residues. The V gene end was trimmed by 7 bases and the J gene end by 5 bases; junction bases not matched to a gene: 6. In germline, CDR1 is MDHEN, CDR2 SYDVKM. The CDR3 here is CASTGERETGELFF. CDR3 nucleotide sequence: TGTGCCAGCACGGGCGAGCGGGAGACCGGGGAGCTGTTTTTT.

V is TRBV6-4 and J is TRBJ2-1; no definite D call. CDR3 length equals 15 residues. V was shortened by 6 bases and J by 4 bases, with 16 bases between the two germline ends. Germline CDR1 reads MRHNA; CDR2 reads SNTAGT. CDR3 loop: CASREDGGRYNEQFF. The CDR3 DNA sequence: TGTGCCAGCAGAGAGGACGGCGGACGATACAATGAGCAGTTCTTC.

The chain carries TRBV7-6 and TRBJ2-1; 9 positions match TRBD2. The CDR3 consists of 18 residues. CDR1 is SGHVS, CDR2 FNYEAQ, per germline. Germline trimming cut 1 base from V and 4 bases from J; bases unmatched to any gene: 11. CDR3 in amino acids: CASSLVAVAGGSYNEQFF. CDR3 DNA: TGTGCCAGCAGCTTAGTCGCTGTGGCGGGAGGGAGTTACAATGAGCAGTTCTTC.

The CDR3 bases are TGTGCCAGCATGGTAAGTGGCCATAATTCACCCCTCCACTTT. It encodes CASMVSGHNSPLHF. The V gene is TRBV21-1, the J gene TRBJ1-6; the DNA was not used to check the table's D call, TRBD1. TRBV21-1 is a pseudogene. The CDR3 totals 14 residues.

The chain combines TRBV19 with TRBJ1-1; 10 bases map to TRBD1. Germline lookup yields CDR1 LNHDA and CDR2 SQIVND (reference sequence). V was clipped by 4 bases and J by 0 bases; unmatched bases: 8. The CDR3 spans 17 residues. Here the CDR3 reads CASSRGDRGTMNTEAFF. CDR3 bases: TGTGCCAGTAGTAGAGGGGACAGGGGCACGATGAACACTGAAGCTTTCTTT.

The DNA of the CDR3 is TGTGCCAGCAGCTTAGCATTGGGACGAGAGCAGTTCTTC. The encoded protein is CASSLALGREQFF. The chain has TRBV7-2 and TRBJ2-1, with D perhaps being TRBD1 or TRBD2 (5 bases each). Germline CDR1 and CDR2: SGHTA and FQGNSA. V dropped 0 bases and J dropped 10 bases, with 10 bases sitting between them. The CDR3 sequence is 13 residues long.

The V gene is TRBV9, the J gene TRBJ1-5, with D possibly TRBD1 on 6 matching bases. V was cut by 3 bases and J by 4 bases, with 11 bases left in between. CDR1 and CDR2 (germline): SGDLS, YYNGEE. The CDR3 contains 14 residues. Written as DNA, the CDR3 is TGTGCCAGCAGCGAGACGGGACAAAATCAGCCCCAGCATTTT. It translates to CASSETGQNQPQHF.